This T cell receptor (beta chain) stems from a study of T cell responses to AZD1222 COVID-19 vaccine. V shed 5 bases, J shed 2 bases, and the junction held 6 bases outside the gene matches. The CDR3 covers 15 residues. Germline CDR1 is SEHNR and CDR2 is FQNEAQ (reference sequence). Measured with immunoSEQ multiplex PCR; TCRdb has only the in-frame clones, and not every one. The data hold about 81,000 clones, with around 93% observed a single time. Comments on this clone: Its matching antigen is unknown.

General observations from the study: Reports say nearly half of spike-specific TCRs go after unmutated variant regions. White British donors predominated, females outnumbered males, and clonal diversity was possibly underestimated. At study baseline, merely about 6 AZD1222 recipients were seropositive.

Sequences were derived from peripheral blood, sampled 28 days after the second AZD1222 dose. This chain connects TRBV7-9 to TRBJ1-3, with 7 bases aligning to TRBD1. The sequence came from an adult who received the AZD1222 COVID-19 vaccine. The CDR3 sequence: CASSMTGTTGNTIYF. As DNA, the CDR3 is TGTGCCAGCAGCATGACAGGGACGACTGGAAACACCATATATTTT.